The rows below give T cell receptor beta chains drawn from one sample of a study of T cells in Graves' hyperthyroidism and ophthalmopathy. MiXCR, run by TCRdb on the multiplex PCR reads, gives a single entry per CDR3 protein. The profile shows around 520,000 distinct CDR3 sequences, 14% of them singletons. The sequencing input was blood. The receptors were sampled from a middle-aged woman with Graves' hyperthyroidism. The CDR3 runs from the conserved cysteine through the conserved F or W. The order of the fields is D gene, CDR3 length, J gene, V gene, clone size, CDR3 protein, CDR3 DNA. A D gene is named only where the DNA matches it firmly. Rows give clone size only sometimes, using once, few, many, or a class for an expanded clone.

D: TRBD2
length: 16
J: TRBJ2-1
V: TRBV7-2
size: -
CDR3: CASSSTSGRTYNEQFF
DNA: TGTGCCAGCAGCTCGACTAGCGGGAGAACCTACAATGAGCAGTTCTTC

D: -
length: 14
J: TRBJ2-3
V: TRBV11-2
size: few
CDR3: CASSTDSFTDTQYF
DNA: TGTGCCAGCAGTACGGACAGCTTCACAGATACGCAGTATTTT

D: TRBD1
length: 15
J: TRBJ2-7
V: TRBV12-3/TRBV12-4
size: many
CDR3: CASRRTGTGDHEQYF
DNA: TGTGCCAGCAGGCGAACCGGGACAGGGGACCACGAGCAGTACTTC

D: -
length: 15
J: TRBJ1-2
V: TRBV6-1
size: many
CDR3: CASSEGTADNYGYTF
DNA: TGTGCCAGCAGTGAAGGGACAGCTGATAACTATGGCTACACCTTC

D: TRBD1
length: 15
J: TRBJ2-7
V: TRBV7-9
size: many
CDR3: CASSWDGTEKYEQYF
DNA: TGTGCCAGCAGCTGGGATGGGACAGAGAAATACGAGCAGTACTTC

D: -
length: 10
J: TRBJ2-1
V: TRBV20-1
size: few
CDR3: CSVRHNEQFF
DNA: TGCAGTGTTAGACACAATGAGCAGTTCTTC

D: TRBD1
length: 16
J: TRBJ1-5
V: TRBV18
size: many
CDR3: CASSQVGQGGNQPQHF
DNA: TGTGCCAGCTCACAAGTGGGACAGGGCGGCAATCAGCCCCAGCATTTT

D: TRBD2
length: 16
J: TRBJ2-7
V: TRBV7-6
size: -
CDR3: CASSLGKGLAVYEQYF
DNA: TGTGCCAGCAGCTTGGGAAAGGGACTAGCGGTTTACGAGCAGTACTTC

D: -
length: 16
J: TRBJ1-5
V: TRBV20-1
size: many
CDR3: CSATDLGQDSNQPQHF
DNA: TGCAGTGCTACCGATCTTGGACAAGATAGCAATCAGCCCCAGCATTTT

D: TRBD1
length: 15
J: TRBJ2-5
V: TRBV5-1
size: -
CDR3: CASTESVGGLETQYF
DNA: TGCGCCAGCACAGAATCGGTAGGGGGCCTAGAGACCCAGTACTTC

D: -
length: 12
J: TRBJ2-7
V: TRBV7-2
size: many
CDR3: CASSSRGLGQYF
DNA: TGTGCCAGCAGCTCCAGGGGCCTTGGGCAGTACTTC

D: -
length: 16
J: TRBJ2-7
V: TRBV7-8
size: many
CDR3: CASSLGVELPSYEQYF
DNA: TGTGCCAGCAGCTTAGGGGTAGAGTTACCCTCCTACGAGCAGTACTTC

D: -
length: 15
J: TRBJ1-5
V: TRBV3-1
size: many
CDR3: CASSQGWDSNQPQHF
DNA: TGTGCCAGCAGCCAAGGTTGGGACAGCAATCAGCCCCAGCATTTT

D: -
length: 15
J: TRBJ2-5
V: TRBV5-1
size: -
CDR3: CASSLSLRNQETQYF
DNA: TGCGCCAGCAGCTTATCGCTGCGAAACCAAGAGACCCAGTACTTC

D: -
length: 17
J: TRBJ2-1
V: TRBV29-1
size: few
CDR3: CSAPLSAETSSYNEQFF
DNA: TGCAGCGCCCCTTTATCAGCCGAGACTAGCTCCTACAATGAGCAGTTCTTC

D: TRBD1
length: 15
J: TRBJ1-1
V: TRBV10-1
size: few
CDR3: CASTPDRGMNTEAFF
DNA: TGCGCCAGCACTCCGGACAGGGGCATGAACACTGAAGCTTTCTTT

D: -
length: 15
J: TRBJ2-4
V: TRBV28
size: few
CDR3: CASSSRILAKNIQYF
DNA: TGTGCCAGCAGTTCCCGGATTCTAGCCAAAAACATTCAGTACTTC

D: TRBD1
length: 18
J: TRBJ2-3
V: TRBV27
size: many
CDR3: CASRGLGTETRPKTTQYF
DNA: TGTGCCAGCAGAGGACTCGGGACAGAAACCCGACCCAAAACTACGCAGTATTTT

D: -
length: 16
J: TRBJ2-1
V: TRBV28
size: -
CDR3: CASSFLGTNLADEQFF
DNA: TGTGCCAGCAGTTTCCTAGGGACCAACCTGGCGGATGAGCAGTTCTTC

D: -
length: 15
J: TRBJ1-1
V: TRBV10-3
size: many
CDR3: CAISDPGLMNTEAFF
DNA: TGTGCCATCAGTGACCCAGGGCTAATGAACACTGAAGCTTTCTTT

D: TRBD2
length: 14
J: TRBJ2-7
V: TRBV7-2
size: -
CDR3: CASSLTGGRYEQYF
DNA: TGTGCCAGCAGCTTGACGGGAGGGCGGTACGAGCAGTACTTC

D: -
length: 19
J: TRBJ2-3
V: TRBV28
size: -
CDR3: CASSLGGHRAQTSTDTQYF
DNA: TGTGCCAGCAGCTTAGGCGGCCACAGGGCACAAACTAGCACAGATACGCAGTATTTT

D: -
length: 16
J: TRBJ1-3
V: TRBV28
size: many
CDR3: CASSQPQGKAGNTIYF
DNA: TGTGCCAGCAGTCAACCGCAGGGGAAGGCTGGAAACACCATATATTTT

D: -
length: 15
J: TRBJ1-4
V: TRBV5-5
size: few
CDR3: CASSWGGGENEKLFF
DNA: TGTGCCAGCAGCTGGGGCGGGGGCGAAAATGAAAAACTGTTTTTT

D: -
length: 14
J: TRBJ1-1
V: TRBV24-1
size: -
CDR3: CATREQVSNTEAFF
DNA: TGTGCCACCAGAGAGCAGGTATCGAACACTGAAGCTTTCTTT